This T cell receptor beta chain was profiled in a study of blood T cell repertoires in COVID-19. Study overall: The United States, Italy and Spain supplied acute and convalescent COVID-19 samples. T cells, B-cell-depleted T cells, or PBMCs provided the cDNA or gDNA that served as material.

How the authors handled the data: Reference gene primers were amplified, and this amplification served to estimate nucleated cell counts. Produced via immunoSEQ multiplex PCR; TCRdb's table is partial and in-frame only. The D gene and trimming were derived from the DNA, and the V and J assignments and clone size from that table. This table has around 160,000 clones, roughly nine tenths appearing once. V lost 3 bases to trimming and J lost 5 bases, with 4 bases between them. The CDR3 is 11 amino acids. The sequenced sample consisted of peripheral blood. The receptor was isolated from a man aged 55 to 70 with acute or convalescent COVID-19. The rearrangement joins TRBV12-3 or TRBV12-4 to TRBJ2-5; D not certain. The CDR3 DNA sequence: TGTGCCAGCAGTTTTGCGGAGACCCAGTACTTC. It translates to CASSFAETQYF.